The rows below give T cell receptor beta chains drawn from one sample of a study of T cell responses to AZD1222 COVID-19 vaccine. Some clones are missing from TCRdb's copy, which holds only in-frame ones; the method was immunoSEQ multiplex PCR. The sample has approximately 100,000 clones; more than 70% are singletons. The sample in question was peripheral blood, obtained on day 0 of AZD1222 vaccination. The source of these receptors is an adult in good health. The CDR3 runs from the conserved cysteine through the conserved F or W. A D gene is named only where the DNA matches it firmly. Where a row states a size, it is once, few, many or the class of an expanded clone; other rows omit it.

V gene,clone size,J gene,D gene,CDR3 DNA,CDR3 protein
TRBV3-1/TRBV3-2,-,TRBJ1-6,-,TGTGCCAGCAGCCAGCAGCCGGCTAGCTCACCCCTCCACTTT,CASSQQPASSPLHF
TRBV6-5,-,TRBJ1-6,-,TGTGCCAGTCAACTATGGGTGGGGAATTCACCCCTCCACTTT,CASQLWVGNSPLHF
TRBV2,-,TRBJ1-2,TRBD1,TGTGCCAGCACCCCGGACAGGGACTATGGCTACACCTTC,CASTPDRDYGYTF
TRBV5-1,few,TRBJ1-1,TRBD1,TGCGCCAGCAGCTTGGACAGGGGGTTCTTGAGCACTGAAGCTTTCTTT,CASSLDRGFLSTEAFF
TRBV5-5,-,TRBJ2-5,-,TGTGCCAGCAGCTTGCCGGGCCTGGGGCAAGAGACCCAGTACTTC,CASSLPGLGQETQYF
TRBV5-1,-,TRBJ2-5,TRBD1,TGCGCCAGCAGATTGACAGGGGGCCAAGAGACCCAGTACTTC,CASRLTGGQETQYF
TRBV6-1,-,TRBJ1-4,-,TGTGCCAGCAGTGAAGCGCGCAGGGTTAAGGGTGAAAAACTGTTTTTT,CASSEARRVKGEKLFF
TRBV3-1/TRBV3-2,-,TRBJ1-1,-,TGTGCCAGCAGCCTACTCAGGGGCACTGAAGCTTTCTTT,CASSLLRGTEAFF
TRBV24-1,-,TRBJ2-2,TRBD2,TGTGCCACCAGTGACTATCCGGGGGGGGCTCCCACCGGGGAGCTGTTTTTT,CATSDYPGGAPTGELFF
TRBV2,-,TRBJ2-3,TRBD2,TGTGCCACCCGGGGGGAAGGCACAGATACGCAGTATTTT,CATRGEGTDTQYF
TRBV30,-,TRBJ1-2,-,TGTGCCTGGAGTCCCGAGGGGCAGGCTGGCTACACCTTC,CAWSPEGQAGYTF
TRBV7-2,-,TRBJ1-3,-,TGTGCCAGCAGCTTTGGACAAACGGGGAACACCATATATTTT,CASSFGQTGNTIYF
TRBV7-2,-,TRBJ2-3,-,TGTGCCAGCAGCTCTCTCCCCGATACGCAGTATTTT,CASSSLPDTQYF
TRBV11-2,-,TRBJ1-5,TRBD1,TGTGCCAGCAGCCTCGACAGGGGGACTCAGCCCCAGCATTTT,CASSLDRGTQPQHF
TRBV15,-,TRBJ1-4,-,TGTGCCACCAGCAGAGATTTACGGGGGGCGACTGAAAAACTGTTTTTT,CATSRDLRGATEKLFF
TRBV28,-,TRBJ2-1,-,TGTGCCAGCTTGGGTCCTTTGAGGAGTTGGGATGAGCAGTTCTTC,CASLGPLRSWDEQFF